This record concerns one T cell receptor (beta chain) sequence. As yet, its antigen is unknown. The data are from a study of cytomegalovirus exposure and HLA in healthy donors. Across the whole study: Earlier sequencing of about 179 million T cells yielded nearly 120 million unique TCR beta sequences. General study points: Cytomegalovirus status was reportedly diagnosed by the classifier with high sensitivity and specificity.

This PCR relied on a set of 60 Vbeta primers and 13 Jbeta primers. Sequencing used immunoSEQ multiplex PCR; TCRdb keeps in-frame clones, though not all of them. Among about 110,000 clones, around 83% were seen once, and the ten largest hold about a fifth. V shed 6 bases, J shed 7 bases, and the junction held 7 bases outside the gene matches. Per germline, CDR1 KGHSH and CDR2 LQKENI. The length of the CDR3 is 15 residues. Sequencing was done on a sample of PBMCs. V is TRBV18 and J is TRBJ2-1; 12 nucleotides match TRBD2. The sequence was collected from a man aged 30-40 years in good health and CMV-seropositive. The CDR3 region is CASSSSSGRGNEQFF. CDR3 DNA sequence: TGTGCCAGCTCGTCTTCTAGCGGGAGGGGGAATGAGCAGTTCTTC.